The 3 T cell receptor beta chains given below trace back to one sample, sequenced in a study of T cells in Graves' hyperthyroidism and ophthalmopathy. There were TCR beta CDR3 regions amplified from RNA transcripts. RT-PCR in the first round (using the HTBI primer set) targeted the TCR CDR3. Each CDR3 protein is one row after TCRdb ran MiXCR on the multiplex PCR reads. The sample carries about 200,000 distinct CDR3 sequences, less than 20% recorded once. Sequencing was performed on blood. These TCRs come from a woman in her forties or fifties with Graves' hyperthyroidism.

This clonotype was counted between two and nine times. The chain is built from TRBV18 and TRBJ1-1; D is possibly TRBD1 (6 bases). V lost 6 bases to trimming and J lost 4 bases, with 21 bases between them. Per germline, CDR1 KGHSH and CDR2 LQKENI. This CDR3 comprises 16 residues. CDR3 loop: CASSMTGRPDPTEAFF. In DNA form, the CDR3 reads TGTGCCAGCTCGATGACAGGCCGGCCGGACCCCACTGAAGCTTTCTTT.

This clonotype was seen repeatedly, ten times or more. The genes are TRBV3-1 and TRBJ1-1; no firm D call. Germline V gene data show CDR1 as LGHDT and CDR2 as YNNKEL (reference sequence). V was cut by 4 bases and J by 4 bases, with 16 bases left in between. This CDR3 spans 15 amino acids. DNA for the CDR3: TGTGCCAGCAGCCTGGGAGAGTTTCTCGGCACTGAAGCTTTCTTT. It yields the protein CASSLGEFLGTEAFF.

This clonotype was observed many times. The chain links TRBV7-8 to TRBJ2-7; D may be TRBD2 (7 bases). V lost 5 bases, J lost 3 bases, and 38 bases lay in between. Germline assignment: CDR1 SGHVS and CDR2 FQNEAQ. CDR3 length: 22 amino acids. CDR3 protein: CASSARGVFEGLRAARDYEQYF. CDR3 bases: TGTGCCAGCAGCGCTAGGGGGGTTTTTGAGGGACTAAGGGCAGCCCGGGACTACGAGCAGTACTTC.